One sample yielded the 30 T cell receptor beta chains listed below, sequenced in a study of T cells expressing NK-cell markers (dated by TCRdb to about 2020). The library came from 5' RACE. Reads for this sample came from an Illumina HiSeq 2000. TCRdb reprocessed the reads, reporting each CDR3 protein sequence once and no DNA. The sample's clone listing holds hundreds of thousands of distinct CDR3 sequences. The ten largest account for approximately 3.6% of the sample. Input material: blood T cells: a sorted CD56 or NKG2C T cell subset, CD4+ or CD8+ T cells, or bulk PBMC T cells (not recorded which). The receptors stem from a young man in good health. Donor details come from another sample of the same person, matched by shared clones.

The chain has TRBV7-6 and TRBJ2-5; without DNA, the TCRdb call of TRBD1 cannot be checked. The germline V gene encodes CDR1 SGHVS and CDR2 FNYEAQ. The CDR3 extends over 14 amino acids. The CDR3 sequence: CASSPRQTQGAQYF.

This chain uses TRBV30 with TRBJ2-5. Per the germline V gene, CDR1 is GTSNPN and CDR2 is SVGIG (reference sequence). The CDR3 length is 13 residues. The CDR3 reads CAWSVNVPETQYF.

CDR3 protein: CASSISGTAKGGTDTQYF. The chain combines TRBV11-2 with TRBJ2-3; TCRdb calls TRBD1, which cannot be checked without DNA. The CDR3 totals 18 residues. Germline V gene sequence: CDR1 SGHAT, CDR2 FQNNGV.

The chain combines TRBV24-1 with TRBJ2-1; the D call of TRBD1 rests on TCRdb alone, since no DNA is present to check it. This CDR3 comprises 14 residues. Germline V gene lookup returns CDR1 KGHDR and CDR2 SFDVKD. The CDR3 sequence: CATSERIRDDEQFF.

The rearrangement links TRBV9 to TRBJ2-1; no DNA is available, so the TRBD2 call from TCRdb remains unchecked. The CDR3 sequence is 16 residues long. From germline, CDR1 is SGDLS and CDR2 YYNGEE. The chain's CDR3 is CASSTSSGRVTSEQFF.

The rearrangement joins TRBV11-2 to TRBJ2-3; the TRBD1 assignment by TCRdb is unverifiable without DNA. Germline V lookup: CDR1 SGHAT, CDR2 FQNNGV. The CDR3 is made up of 15 amino acids. The CDR3 protein is CASSLLAGAQGTQYF.

V usage is TRBV6-4 and J usage is TRBJ2-3; TCRdb reports TRBD2, a call that lacks DNA to check it against. Germline CDR1 MRHNA, CDR2 SNTAGT. CDR3 size: 16 residues. This CDR3 is CASSDSSSGSTDTQYF.

The chain carries TRBV6-1 and TRBJ2-7; the D gene TCRdb calls, TRBD1, cannot be checked with no DNA. The CDR3 runs 15 residues. Germline V gives CDR1 MNHNS, CDR2 SASEGT. The chain's CDR3 is CASTGTGGASHEQYF.

The rearrangement uses TRBV10-3 and TRBJ1-4. The germline V gene has CDR1 ENHRY and CDR2 SYGVKD. The CDR3 is 13 residues long. This CDR3 reads CAIKDSNNEKLFF.

The chain employs TRBV3-1 and TRBJ2-1; TCRdb designates TRBD2, a call that cannot be tested without DNA. The CDR3 consists of 16 residues. Germline values: CDR1 LGHDT, CDR2 YNNKEL (reference sequence). CDR3 residues: CASSQIPLAGGGEQFF.

The genes are TRBV2 and TRBJ2-2; TCRdb designates TRBD1, a call that cannot be tested without DNA. The germline V gene has CDR1 SNHLY and CDR2 FYNNEI. The CDR3 is made up of 15 amino acids. The chain's CDR3 is CASSETRGNTGELFF. The whole variable domain, filled in from reference TRBV2 and TRBJ2-2, reads EPEVTQTPSHQVTQMGQEVILRCVPISNHLYFYWYRQILGQKVEFLVSFYNNEISEKSEIFDDQFSVERPDGSNFTLKIRSTKLEDSAMYFCASSETRGNTGELFFGEGSRLTVL.

The chain joins TRBV20-1 to TRBJ2-1; with no DNA, the TCRdb D assignment of TRBD1 cannot be verified. This CDR3 comprises 15 residues. Germline-derived CDR1 and CDR2 are DFQATT and SNEGSKA (reference sequence). The CDR3 is CSGMPPGRRVNEQFF.

V gene TRBV20-1 combines with J gene TRBJ1-1. The CDR3 spans 14 residues. Germline loops: CDR1 DFQATT, CDR2 SNEGSKA (reference sequence). The CDR3 protein is CLEGGRGRGTEAFF.

Here the CDR3 reads CASSFPLHPTGSNEQFF. The chain couples TRBV11-1 to TRBJ2-1; TCRdb's D gene call, TRBD1, goes unchecked for lack of DNA. Germline CDR1 SGHAT, CDR2 FQDESV (reference sequence). The CDR3 contains 17 residues.

The J gene is TRBJ1-6, the V gene TRBV6-5. This CDR3 is 15 amino acids long. Germline V CDR1 and CDR2: MNHEY, SVGAGI. Here the CDR3 reads CASNIEIRRNSPLHF.

This chain connects TRBV9 to TRBJ2-5. Germline lookup yields CDR1 SGDLS and CDR2 YYNGEE. The CDR3 sequence is 13 residues long. This CDR3 reads CASSVDPRETQYF.

J is TRBJ2-3 and V is TRBV4-2; TCRdb's D gene call, TRBD2, goes unchecked for lack of DNA. The CDR3 contains 18 residues. Germline CDR1 reads LGHNA; CDR2 reads YNFKEQ. The CDR3 loop is CASSQEYGLAISTDTQYF.

This sequence joins TRBV28 and TRBJ2-3; absent DNA, TCRdb's TRBD2 call cannot be checked. The germline V gene has CDR1 MDHEN and CDR2 SYDVKM. The CDR3 consists of 15 residues. The CDR3 region is CASSPQTSGKDTQYF.

The chain has TRBV5-1 and TRBJ2-2; without DNA, the TCRdb call of TRBD1 cannot be checked. CDR1 is SGHRS, CDR2 YFSETQ, per germline. The CDR3 runs to 15 residues. The CDR3 loop is CASSSRQGGTGELFF.

The chain combines TRBV27 with TRBJ2-2; with no DNA, the TCRdb D assignment of TRBD1 cannot be verified. Germline V lookup: CDR1 MNHEY, CDR2 SMNVEV (reference sequence). The CDR3 totals 13 residues. The CDR3 region is CASSAQGTGELFF.

The chain employs TRBV29-1 and TRBJ2-5; TCRdb calls TRBD2, which cannot be checked without DNA. The CDR3 consists of 16 residues. Germline assignment: CDR1 SQVTM and CDR2 ANQGSEA. Here the CDR3 reads CSVSAGPRLPQETQYF.

The chain employs TRBV7-9 and TRBJ2-1; lacking DNA, the TRBD2 call made by TCRdb goes unchecked. The CDR3 is 17 amino acids. Germline V gene data show CDR1 as SEHNR and CDR2 as FQNEAQ (reference sequence). The CDR3 here is CASSLNPLADSYNEQFF.

V and J are TRBV18 and TRBJ2-7; absent DNA, TCRdb's TRBD1 call cannot be checked. This CDR3 is 15 amino acids long. Looked up from germline, CDR1 is KGHSH and CDR2 is LQKENI. CDR3 residues: CASSQTRDRGPEQYF.

This chain joins TRBV30 and TRBJ2-7; TCRdb reports TRBD1, a call that lacks DNA to check it against. Germline assignment: CDR1 GTSNPN and CDR2 SVGIG (reference sequence). This CDR3 has 14 amino acids. CDR3 region: CAWSVGQTSWEQYF.

The chain links TRBV20-1 to TRBJ2-3. The CDR3 is 15 residues long. The germline V gene encodes CDR1 DFQATT and CDR2 SNEGSKA (reference sequence). The CDR3 region is CSARANLASTDTQYF.

The rearrangement links TRBV15 to TRBJ2-4. This CDR3 is built from 15 residues. The germline V gene has CDR1 LNHNV and CDR2 YYDKDF (reference sequence). CDR3 region: CATSGQGLAKNIQYF.

CDR3 region: CASSGTSGSRGELFF. The chain recombines TRBV12-3 or TRBV12-4 with TRBJ2-2; lacking DNA, the TRBD2 call made by TCRdb goes unchecked. The CDR3 totals 15 residues.

The chain carries TRBV21-1 and TRBJ2-5. TRBV21-1 is termed a pseudogene. The CDR3 has 15 residues. The CDR3 sequence: CASSKGDEDPETQYF.

This sequence joins TRBV29-1 and TRBJ1-6; TCRdb selects TRBD1, and the lack of DNA leaves this call unchecked. This CDR3 comprises 13 residues. The V gene's germline CDR1 is SQVTM and CDR2 ANQGSEA. The CDR3 sequence is CSVGADPNSPLHF. The variable domain in full, with the rest retrieved from reference TRBV29-1 and TRBJ1-6, is SAVISQKPSRDICQRGTSLTIQCQVDSQVTMMFWYRQQPGQSLTLIATANQGSEATYESGFVIDKFPISRPNLTFSTLTVSNMSPEDSSIYLCSVGADPNSPLHFGNGTRLTVT.

The chain couples TRBV15 to TRBJ2-7; TCRdb's D call of TRBD2 is untestable without DNA. The CDR3 sequence is 14 residues long. Germline CDR1 and CDR2: LNHNV and YYDKDF (reference sequence). CDR3 residues: CATSSGTSFSEQYF.